The 31 T cell receptor beta chains presented below share a single source sample, sequenced in a study of early T cells in non-severe SARS-CoV-2 infection. MiXCR, run by TCRdb on the 5' RACE reads, gives a single entry per CDR3 protein. The table lists under 45,000 distinct CDR3 sequences, 5.5% to 8% of them singletons. The input for sequencing was whole blood, taken at baseline. These receptors all stem from an adult who was a healthcare worker with PCR-confirmed SARS-CoV-2 infection or an uninfected control (not recorded which).

The sample holds many counts of this clonotype. This chain connects TRBV28 to TRBJ2-5, with D unclear. The CDR3 loop spans 11 amino acids. Germline V CDR1 and CDR2: MDHEN, SYDVKM. Deletions cut 3 bases from V and 10 bases from J, with 9 bases between. The CDR3 coding sequence is TGTGCCAGCAGTTTCTATCAGTACCAGTACTTC. Encoded protein: CASSFYQYQYF.

This chain connects TRBV7-6 to TRBJ2-2, with 9 positions matching TRBD2. Per the germline V gene, CDR1 is SGHVS and CDR2 is FNYEAQ. The CDR3 is 16 residues long. Trimming cost V 5 bases and J 4 bases; bases outside gene matches: 8. The CDR3: CASSLIAGEVTGELFF. The CDR3 region has the DNA TGTGCCAGCAGCCTAATAGCGGGAGAGGTCACCGGGGAGCTGTTTTTT.

This clonotype has more than one count but fewer than ten. The chain is built from TRBV5-5 and TRBJ2-1; TRBD1 matches 8 bases. Germline V gene lookup returns CDR1 SGHKS and CDR2 YYEKEE (reference sequence). V gave up 4 bases and J gave up 5 bases; unmatched junction bases: 8. The CDR3 contains 15 residues. The CDR3 loop is CASSIDRGEHNEQFF. CDR3 in DNA: TGTGCCAGCAGCATAGACAGGGGCGAGCACAATGAGCAGTTCTTC.

The rearrangement uses TRBV11-2 and TRBJ1-5; the D is unclear. CDR1 and CDR2 (germline): SGHAT, FQNNGV. The V end was cut by 3 bases, the J end by 2 bases, with 11 bases between. CDR3 size: 15 residues. The CDR3 bases are TGTGCCAGCAGCTTCACGGGGTACGGCAATCAGCCCCAGCATTTT. Residues: CASSFTGYGNQPQHF. Combining the CDR3 with reference TRBV11-2 and TRBJ1-5 gives the whole variable domain EAGVAQSPRYKIIEKRQSVAFWCNPISGHATLYWYQQILGQGPKLLIQFQNNGVVDDSQLPKDRFSAERLKGVDSTLKIQPAKLEDSAVYLCASSFTGYGNQPQHFGDGTRLSIL.

This clonotype was picked up a small number of times. This chain links TRBV14 with TRBJ2-5; 10 nucleotides agree with TRBD2. V trimming: 4 bases; J trimming: 2 bases; junction bases outside the gene matches: 13. The length of the CDR3 is 18 residues. Germline CDR1 SGHDN, CDR2 FVKESK. Here the CDR3 DNA reads TGTGCCAGCAGCCCTTTTGCTAGCGGGAGACGACCTCAAGAGACCCAGTACTTC. Protein sequence: CASSPFASGRRPQETQYF.

The chain combines TRBV5-4 with TRBJ2-1, with no clear D. The V gene lost 7 bases and the J gene lost 8 bases, with 16 bases spanning the gap. CDR3 length: 13 amino acids. Per the germline V gene, CDR1 is SGHNT and CDR2 is YYREEE (reference sequence). DNA for the CDR3: TGTGCCAGCGCGTTCAAGGGCTTAGATGAGCAGTTCTTC. Amino acids: CASAFKGLDEQFF.

V and J are TRBV12-3 or TRBV12-4 and TRBJ1-2; D is unclear. V lost 6 bases and J 5 bases, leaving 10 bases between the germline ends. There are 12 residues in the CDR3. DNA of the CDR3: TGTGCCAGCAGCTACCGAATATATGGCTACACCTTC. Translated, it gives CASSYRIYGYTF.

V usage is TRBV7-9 and J usage is TRBJ2-4, with 7 bases identical to TRBD1. Per the germline V gene, CDR1 is SEHNR and CDR2 is FQNEAQ (reference sequence). The CDR3 has 14 residues. Germline trimming cut 5 bases from V and 6 bases from J; bases unmatched to any gene: 7. DNA for the CDR3: TGTGCCAGCAGCCGGACAGGCGTTGGAAACATTCAGTACTTC. Protein product: CASSRTGVGNIQYF.

This clonotype was counted between two and nine times. The gene calls are TRBV7-2 and TRBJ2-2, with 10 nucleotides matching TRBD2. V lost 5 bases and J lost 6; bases outside the gene matches: 9. The CDR3 extends over 16 amino acids. The germline V gene has CDR1 SGHTA and CDR2 FQGNSA. DNA of the CDR3: TGTGCCAGCAGCCCCGGACTAGCGGAGCCTCCCGGGGAGCTGTTTTTT. Protein product: CASSPGLAEPPGELFF.

The chain has TRBV7-2 and TRBJ2-2; 7 positions agree with TRBD1. Germline V CDR1 and CDR2: SGHTA, FQGNSA. Trimming cost V 1 base and J 5 bases; bases outside gene matches: 4. The CDR3 loop spans 15 amino acids. CDR3 nucleotide sequence: TGTGCCAGCAGCTTAGGACAGGGCAGAACCGGGGAGCTGTTTTTT. It translates to CASSLGQGRTGELFF.

This clonotype was seen a handful of times. The V call is TRBV7-2, the J call TRBJ2-6; possible D gene TRBD1, 6 bases. Germline V gene sequence: CDR1 SGHTA, CDR2 FQGNSA. The CDR3 consists of 18 residues. V dropped 5 bases and J dropped 0 bases, with 17 bases sitting between them. CDR3 region: CASSPYRTGRSGANVLTF. The CDR3 DNA reads TGTGCCAGCAGCCCATATCGAACAGGGCGCTCTGGGGCCAACGTCCTGACTTTC.

This clonotype has at least ten counts. The chain carries TRBV4-3 and TRBJ2-3; 9 bases match TRBD2. Germline V gene data show CDR1 as LGHNA and CDR2 as YSLEER. V gave up 0 bases and J gave up 2 bases; unmatched junction bases: 3. The CDR3 has 16 residues. The CDR3 sequence: CASSQDASGNTDTQYF. Written as DNA, the CDR3 is TGCGCCAGCAGCCAAGATGCTAGCGGGAACACAGATACGCAGTATTTT.

This clonotype came up many times. The rearrangement joins TRBV7-6 to TRBJ2-1, with 7 bases identical to TRBD1. J gave up 4 bases and V 5 bases, and 8 bases lay outside the gene matches. Germline CDR1 and CDR2: SGHVS and FNYEAQ. The CDR3 extends over 15 amino acids. The CDR3 spells CASSNRDSTYNEQFF. CDR3 DNA: TGTGCCAGCAGCAACCGGGACAGTACATACAATGAGCAGTTCTTC.

This clonotype turned up a few times. The V call is TRBV24-1, the J call TRBJ2-1; D tentatively reads TRBD1 or TRBD2 (5 bases each). The V gene's germline CDR1 is KGHDR and CDR2 SFDVKD. Between the trimmed V and J ends, which lost 5 bases and 11 bases, there was a span of 21 bases. The CDR3 covers 15 residues. CDR3 nucleotide sequence: TGTGCCACCAGTGGATTGGGGGAAGACAGTTTGAAGCAGTTCTTC. Residues: CATSGLGEDSLKQFF.

This clonotype has ten or more counts. The chain employs TRBV29-1 and TRBJ2-2; TRBD1 aligns across 7 bases. V dropped 6 bases and J dropped 4; count of bases not matched to a gene: 5. The CDR3 is 13 residues long. Per germline, CDR1 SQVTM and CDR2 ANQGSEA. This CDR3 is CSVKTGSTGELFF. CDR3 DNA: TGCAGCGTCAAGACAGGGAGCACCGGGGAGCTGTTTTTT.

At least ten counts were recorded for this clonotype. CDR3 region: CASSILGQGGGYTF. CDR3 DNA: TGTGCCAGTAGTATACTGGGACAGGGGGGAGGCTACACCTTC. V gene TRBV19 combines with J gene TRBJ1-2; 11 positions agree with TRBD1. The junction had 4 bases not matched to a gene; V was cut back by 2 bases and J by 8 bases. Germline values: CDR1 LNHDA, CDR2 SQIVND (reference sequence). This CDR3 is built from 14 residues.

At least ten counts were recorded for this clonotype. The J gene is TRBJ2-7, the V gene TRBV20-1; the D gene is possibly TRBD1 (5 bases). This CDR3 has 13 amino acids. V was trimmed by 0 bases and J by 2 bases, leaving 8 bases between them. Germline values: CDR1 DFQATT, CDR2 SNEGSKA (reference sequence). This chain's CDR3 is CSARDPRAYEQYF. CDR3 nucleotides: TGCAGTGCTAGAGATCCCAGGGCCTACGAGCAGTACTTC.

This clonotype showed up many times. The V gene is TRBV19, the J gene TRBJ2-1, with 9 nucleotides matching TRBD2. Unmatched junction bases numbered 1, after V lost 3 bases and J lost 4 bases. This CDR3 has 14 amino acids. Germline loops: CDR1 LNHDA, CDR2 SQIVND (reference sequence). Written as DNA, the CDR3 is TGTGCCAGTAGTATGACTAGCGGTTACAATGAGCAGTTCTTC. Translation gives CASSMTSGYNEQFF.

The chain couples TRBV6-1 to TRBJ1-3; D is unclear. The germline V and J ends were trimmed by 2 bases and 2 bases, with 16 bases remaining between them. This CDR3 is 17 amino acids long. Per germline, CDR1 MNHNS and CDR2 SASEGT. CDR3 bases: TGTGCCAGCAGTGAACGGTTGGCGGGGATGACTGGAAACACCATATATTTT. This codes for CASSERLAGMTGNTIYF.

This chain connects TRBV5-1 to TRBJ2-7; 7 bases are a match to TRBD2. CDR3 length equals 18 residues. CDR1 and CDR2 (germline): SGHRS, YFSETQ. Trimming removed 4 bases from V and 2 bases from J; junction bases left unmatched: 18. CDR3 sequence: CASSVGGLVRRGTYEQYF. Written as DNA, the CDR3 is TGCGCCAGCAGCGTTGGTGGCCTTGTCCGGCGGGGGACCTACGAGCAGTACTTC.

The rearrangement joins TRBV4-1 to TRBJ1-2; perhaps TRBD1 as D (5 bases). This CDR3 comprises 14 residues. The V and J ends lost 1 base and 3 bases respectively, with 9 bases between them. The V gene's germline CDR1 is MGHRA and CDR2 YSYEKL. CDR3 region: CASSQVGGDYGYTF. The CDR3 DNA reads as TGCGCCAGCAGCCAAGTCGGAGGGGACTATGGCTACACCTTC.

Turning to this clonotype: Its ends do not fully match the called genes, so a read error is possible. This chain links TRBV10-3 with TRBJ2-1; D call uncertain. Germline CDR1 reads ENHRY; CDR2 reads SYGVKD. This CDR3 spans 15 amino acids. Here the CDR3 reads CATSESPALSNEQFF. CDR3 in DNA: TGTGCCACCAGTGAGTCGCCCGCCCTGAGCAATGAGCAGTTCTTC.

The chain uses TRBV6-5 and TRBJ1-1; no reliable D call. V was cut by 5 bases and J by 0 bases, with 7 bases left in between. CDR3 size: 13 residues. The germline V gene has CDR1 MNHEY and CDR2 SVGAGI. CDR3 sequence: CASSRDVNTEAFF. The CDR3 DNA reads TGTGCCAGCAGTAGAGACGTGAACACTGAAGCTTTCTTT.

V is TRBV28 and J is TRBJ1-1; D is unclear. The CDR3 contains 14 residues. Trimming cost V 2 bases and J 4 bases, with 11 bases left between them. Germline CDR1 is MDHEN and CDR2 is SYDVKM. This chain's CDR3 is CASSLVGSVTEAFF. The CDR3, as DNA: TGTGCCAGCAGTTTAGTAGGGAGTGTCACTGAAGCTTTCTTT.

This clonotype was observed at least ten times. The chain recombines TRBV6-2 or TRBV6-3 with TRBJ2-2, with 10 bases lining up with TRBD2. This CDR3 contains 15 residues. Germline trimming cut 7 bases from V and 7 bases from J; bases unmatched to any gene: 9. The germline V gene has CDR1 MNHEY and CDR2 SVGEGT. The CDR3 DNA reads as TGTGCCAGCACCCCTAGCGGGAGTCTTCGCGGGGAGCTGTTTTTT. Amino acids: CASTPSGSLRGELFF.

The chain couples TRBV11-3 to TRBJ2-1; tentative D call: TRBD1 (8 bases). The germline V gene has CDR1 SGHNT and CDR2 YENEEA. Deletions cut 5 bases from V and 6 bases from J, with 17 bases between. The CDR3 extends over 15 amino acids. In DNA form, the CDR3 reads TGTGCCAGCAGCACTCGACAGGGGAGGGGCAATGAGCAGTTCTTC. This encodes CASSTRQGRGNEQFF.

This clonotype has a handful of counts. The chain carries TRBV6-2 or TRBV6-3 and TRBJ2-5; D is possibly TRBD1 (5 bases). Germline V gene data show CDR1 as MNHEY and CDR2 as SVGEGT. This CDR3 has 12 amino acids. V was clipped by 2 bases and J by 6 bases, with 7 bases between them. CDR3 bases: TGTGCCAGCAGTTACAGGGGAAAGACCCAGTACTTC. Its translation is CASSYRGKTQYF.

This clonotype was detected ten times or more. V and J are TRBV11-2 and TRBJ2-1, with unresolved D. CDR1 and CDR2 from the germline V gene are SGHAT and FQNNGV. With 3 bases removed from V and 8 bases from J, the gap between germline ends came to 5 bases. The CDR3 runs 11 residues. CDR3 in amino acids: CASSLIDEQFF. In nucleotides, the CDR3 is TGTGCCAGCAGCTTGATCGATGAGCAGTTCTTC.

The CDR3 nucleotides are TGTGCCAGCAGTTACCCGATTGGGGAGCAGTTCTTC. Encoded protein: CASSYPIGEQFF. The chain links TRBV6-2 or TRBV6-3 to TRBJ2-1, with D uncertain. CDR1 and CDR2 from the germline V gene are MNHEY and SVGEGT. Trimming cost V 2 bases and J 10 bases, with 9 bases left between them. The CDR3 runs 12 residues.

This clonotype was observed a few times. The V call is TRBV29-1, the J call TRBJ2-2; D call uncertain. There are 16 residues in the CDR3. The V end was cut by 0 bases, the J end by 2 bases, with 13 bases between. The germline V gene encodes CDR1 SQVTM and CDR2 ANQGSEA. CDR3 sequence (DNA): TGCAGCGTTGAAGATCTTGGGAACGGAAACACCGGGGAGCTGTTTTTT. Protein product: CSVEDLGNGNTGELFF.

There are a few counts of this clonotype. V usage is TRBV10-1 and J usage is TRBJ1-4; D is perhaps TRBD1 (5 bases). Trimming cost V 4 bases and J 5 bases, with 8 bases left between them. There are 13 residues in the CDR3. Germline loops: CDR1 WNHNN, CDR2 SYGVQD (reference sequence). CDR3 nucleotides: TGCGCCAGCAGTGCAGGGATGAATGAAAAACTGTTTTTT. Translation gives CASSAGMNEKLFF.